This T cell receptor (beta chain) was sequenced for a study of control samples from healthy donors and cancer patients. The repertoire was sequenced with immunoSEQ multiplex PCR; TCRdb's copy has only in-frame clones and lacks some. This table has approximately 80,000 clones, more than 70% appearing once. Material for sequencing was blood. The clonotype comes from a woman in her fifties or sixties in good health.

Here the CDR3 reads CASRNEKVDVLTF. DNA for the CDR3: TGTGCCAGCAGGAACGAAAAGGTCGACGTCCTGACTTTC. The chain joins TRBV6-5 to TRBJ2-6, with D hard to call. This CDR3 has 13 amino acids. V was shortened by 6 bases and J by 11 bases, with 14 bases between the two germline ends. Looked up from germline, CDR1 is MNHEY and CDR2 is SVGAGI.